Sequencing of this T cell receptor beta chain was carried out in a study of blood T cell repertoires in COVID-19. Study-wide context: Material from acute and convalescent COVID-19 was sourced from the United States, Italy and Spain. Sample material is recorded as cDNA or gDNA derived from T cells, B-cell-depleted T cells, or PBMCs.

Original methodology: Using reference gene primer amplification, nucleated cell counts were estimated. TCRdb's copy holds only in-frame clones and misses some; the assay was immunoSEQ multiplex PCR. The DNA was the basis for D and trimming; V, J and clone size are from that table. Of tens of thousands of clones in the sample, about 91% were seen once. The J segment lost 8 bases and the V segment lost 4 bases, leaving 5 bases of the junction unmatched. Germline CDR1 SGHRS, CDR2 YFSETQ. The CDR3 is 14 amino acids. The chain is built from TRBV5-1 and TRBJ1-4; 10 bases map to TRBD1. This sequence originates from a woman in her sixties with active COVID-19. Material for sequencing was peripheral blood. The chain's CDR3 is CASSPGQGSEKLFF. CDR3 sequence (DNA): TGCGCCAGCAGCCCGGGACAGGGGTCGGAAAAACTGTTTTTT. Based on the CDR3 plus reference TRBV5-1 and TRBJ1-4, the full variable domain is KAGVTQTPRYLIKTRGQQVTLSCSPISGHRSVSWYQQTPGQGLQFLFEYFSETQRNKGNFPGRFSGRQFSNSRSEMNVSTLELGDSALYLCASSPGQGSEKLFFGSGTQLSVL.